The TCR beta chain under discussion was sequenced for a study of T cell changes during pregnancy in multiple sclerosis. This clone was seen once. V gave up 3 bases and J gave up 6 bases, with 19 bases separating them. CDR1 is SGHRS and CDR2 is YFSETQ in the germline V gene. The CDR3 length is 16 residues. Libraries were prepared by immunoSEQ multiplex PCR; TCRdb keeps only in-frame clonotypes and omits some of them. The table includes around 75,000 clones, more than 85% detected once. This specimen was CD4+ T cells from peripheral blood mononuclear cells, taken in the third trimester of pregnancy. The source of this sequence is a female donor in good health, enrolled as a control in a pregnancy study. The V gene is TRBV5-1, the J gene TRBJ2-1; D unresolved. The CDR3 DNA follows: TGCGCCAGCAGCTCCGGGTCTAACCTTGGGTCCAATGAGCAGTTCTTC. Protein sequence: CASSSGSNLGSNEQFF.